Below are 11 T cell receptor beta chains sequenced from a single sample in a study of T cell changes during pregnancy in multiple sclerosis. Measured with immunoSEQ multiplex PCR; TCRdb has only the in-frame clones, and not every one. This sample has approximately 71,000 clones; around 90% occur once, and the top ten carry 1.2%. Sequencing was performed on peripheral blood, taken in the third trimester of pregnancy. All receptors come from a female donor with multiple sclerosis, enrolled in a pregnancy study.

The J gene is TRBJ1-5, the V gene TRBV15, with 8 bases aligning to TRBD1. V shed 5 bases and J 6 bases; nucleotides not matched to a gene: 12. CDR3 length: 16 amino acids. Germline V gene lookup returns CDR1 LNHNV and CDR2 YYDKDF (reference sequence). The CDR3 here is CATSLPGQDRSQPQHF. The CDR3 DNA sequence: TGTGCCACCAGCTTACCGGGACAGGACAGAAGTCAGCCCCAGCATTTT.

This clone was seen only once. J is TRBJ2-3 and V is TRBV7-9; 7 positions match TRBD1. Losses at the gene ends were 7 bases for V and 3 bases for J; bases not matched to a gene: 10. The CDR3 length is 15 residues. Looked up from germline, CDR1 is SEHNR and CDR2 is FQNEAQ (reference sequence). The CDR3, as DNA: TGTGCCAGCACCCCGACAGGGACCGTGACAGATACGCAGTATTTT. Its translation: CASTPTGTVTDTQYF.

This clone was counted only a few times. The chain has TRBV12-5 and TRBJ2-3; TRBD2 matches at 11 bases. This CDR3 comprises 17 residues. CDR1 is LGHNT, CDR2 FRNRAP, per germline. J was trimmed by 2 bases and V by 5 bases; bases with no gene match: 9. CDR3 sequence (DNA): TGTGCTAGTGGTGGGATAGCGGGAGGGCCCTCCACAGATACGCAGTATTTT. Amino acid sequence: CASGGIAGGPSTDTQYF.

The chain joins TRBV5-1 to TRBJ1-3; no reliable D call. Deletions cut 0 bases from V and 0 bases from J, with 7 bases between. The CDR3 covers 15 residues. CDR1 is SGHRS, CDR2 YFSETQ, per germline. CDR3 region: CASSLGTSSGNTIYF. For the CDR3, the DNA is TGCGCCAGCAGCTTGGGTACCAGCTCTGGAAACACCATATATTTT.

The chain carries TRBV7-3 and TRBJ1-2, with 9 nucleotides matching TRBD1. The CDR3 sequence is 14 residues long. Germline V gene data show CDR1 as SGHTA and CDR2 as FQGTGA. V trimming: 2 bases; J trimming: 8 bases; junction bases outside the gene matches: 6. In DNA, the CDR3 is TGTGCCAGCAGCTTAGACAGGGGGGTCGGCGGCTACACCTTC. The encoded protein is CASSLDRGVGGYTF. Complete variable domain (other parts from reference TRBV7-3 and TRBJ1-2): GAGVSQTPSNKVTEKGKYVELRCDPISGHTALYWYRQSLGQGPEFLIYFQGTGAADDSGLPNDRFFAVRPEGSVSTLKIQRTERGDSAVYLCASSLDRGVGGYTFGSGTRLTVV.

V is TRBV9 and J is TRBJ2-1; D may be TRBD2 (6 bases). Germline V lookup: CDR1 SGDLS, CDR2 YYNGEE. The CDR3 runs to 14 residues. Trimming took off 6 bases at V and 7 bases at J, with 17 bases between the two ends. The CDR3 is CASNPYGGRNEQFF. In DNA form, the CDR3 reads TGTGCCAGCAACCCCTATGGGGGGAGGAATGAGCAGTTCTTC.

V usage is TRBV19 and J usage is TRBJ1-5; the D gene is possibly TRBD1 (5 bases). Trimming removed 11 bases at V and 5 bases at J, with 16 bases between. The CDR3 extends over 13 amino acids. CDR1 and CDR2 from the germline V gene are LNHDA and SQIVND (reference sequence). This chain's CDR3 is CAASDSGYQPQHF. Written as DNA, the CDR3 is TGTGCCGCCTCTGACAGTGGGTATCAGCCCCAGCATTTT.

The chain recombines TRBV5-4 with TRBJ1-2; no firm D call. This CDR3 comprises 12 residues. Germline CDR1 and CDR2: SGHNT and YYREEE (reference sequence). The V gene lost 7 bases and the J gene lost 4 bases, with 11 bases spanning the gap. The CDR3 DNA reads TGTGCCAGCCACAGTGACATCTATGGCTACACCTTC. It codes for CASHSDIYGYTF.

This chain connects TRBV28 to TRBJ1-2; perhaps TRBD1 as D (6 bases). The germline V gene has CDR1 MDHEN and CDR2 SYDVKM. V was shortened by 7 bases and J by 4 bases, with 19 bases between the two germline ends. The CDR3 has 15 residues. The CDR3 DNA sequence: TGTGCCAGCACCCTAGGCCCCGGACAGATCTATGGCTACACCTTC. Its translation: CASTLGPGQIYGYTF.

The chain recombines TRBV14 with TRBJ2-2, with TRBD2 identical over 9 bases. V dropped 1 base and J dropped 5; count of bases not matched to a gene: 5. The germline V gene encodes CDR1 SGHDN and CDR2 FVKESK. The CDR3 has 16 amino acids. CDR3 residues: CASSQVDLAGTGELFF. CDR3 DNA sequence: TGTGCCAGCAGCCAAGTTGATCTAGCGGGAACCGGGGAGCTGTTTTTT.

The chain links TRBV4-1 to TRBJ1-4; 9 positions match TRBD1. The length of the CDR3 is 14 residues. Trimming took 4 bases from V and 8 from J; bases not matched to a gene: 5. CDR1 MGHRA and CDR2 YSYEKL come from the germline V gene. Here the CDR3 reads CASSRGQGGEKLFF. In DNA, the CDR3 is TGCGCCAGCAGCCGGGGACAGGGTGGCGAAAAACTGTTTTTT.